The rows below give T cell receptor beta chains drawn from one sample of a study of blood T cells in healthy people across ages. From the 5' RACE reads, TCRdb called clonotypes with MiXCR, one entry per CDR3 protein. The table has hundreds of thousands of distinct CDR3 sequences, around 45% seen once. The sequenced material came from blood. The receptor source for this set is an older woman in good health. The CDR3 runs from the conserved cysteine through the conserved F or W. The D gene is left open where the match is weak. A clone size is listed for some rows: how often the clone was seen (once, few, many), or a class if it is expanded.

size: .
J: TRBJ2-7
D: .
V: TRBV5-4
CDR3: CASSLVGGPPDYEQYF
DNA: TGTGCCAGCAGCTTGGTTGGCGGTCCCCCGGACTACGAGCAGTACTTC

size: .
J: TRBJ2-3
D: TRBD1
V: TRBV20-1
CDR3: CSAPGQGTETQYF
DNA: TGCAGTGCCCCGGGACAGGGAACAGAGACGCAGTATTTT

size: .
J: TRBJ1-4
D: .
V: TRBV20-1
CDR3: CSARVWTNEKLFF
DNA: TGCAGTGCTAGAGTGTGGACTAATGAAAAACTGTTTTTT

size: .
J: TRBJ1-2
D: .
V: TRBV20-1
CDR3: CSATLTGPNYGYTF
DNA: TGCAGTGCTACTTTAACAGGGCCAAACTATGGCTACACCTTC

size: .
J: TRBJ1-1
D: .
V: TRBV2
CDR3: CASKAQVNTEAFF
DNA: TGTGCCAGCAAGGCACAAGTAAACACTGAAGCTTTCTTT

size: .
J: TRBJ2-1
D: .
V: TRBV19
CDR3: CASSILGKSSYNEQFF
DNA: TGTGCCAGTAGTATATTGGGGAAGAGCTCCTACAATGAGCAGTTCTTC

size: .
J: TRBJ1-5
D: .
V: TRBV29-1
CDR3: CGVGGNSNQPQHF
DNA: TGCGGCGTTGGAGGGAACAGTAATCAGCCCCAGCATTTT

size: few
J: TRBJ1-6
D: .
V: TRBV7-2
CDR3: CASVGPQAVSPLHF
DNA: TGTGCCAGCGTCGGACCTCAGGCGGTTTCACCCCTCCACTTT

size: .
J: TRBJ1-1
D: .
V: TRBV25-1
CDR3: CASSEWAGQREAFF
DNA: TGTGCCAGCAGTGAATGGGCCGGACAACGTGAAGCTTTCTTT

size: .
J: TRBJ2-3
D: .
V: TRBV21-1
CDR3: CASSKGTRAPDTQYF
DNA: TGTGCCAGCAGCAAAGGGACTAGGGCCCCAGATACGCAGTATTTT

size: few
J: TRBJ2-3
D: TRBD2
V: TRBV6-6
CDR3: CASTYPAGGLPDTQYF
DNA: TGTGCCAGCACCTACCCAGCGGGAGGTCTTCCCGATACGCAGTATTTT

size: few
J: TRBJ2-1
D: TRBD2
V: TRBV9
CDR3: CASSERTSGRNNEQFF
DNA: TGTGCCAGCAGCGAGAGGACTAGCGGGAGGAACAATGAGCAGTTCTTC

size: .
J: TRBJ2-5
D: .
V: TRBV20-1
CDR3: CSATSARQFQETQYF
DNA: TGCAGTGCCACCAGCGCGCGCCAATTCCAAGAGACCCAGTACTTC

size: .
J: TRBJ2-3
D: TRBD1
V: TRBV20-1
CDR3: CSAAPPWTGKNRDTQYF
DNA: TGCAGTGCTGCGCCTCCCTGGACAGGGAAAAATCGGGATACGCAGTATTTT

size: few
J: TRBJ2-1
D: .
V: TRBV7-9
CDR3: CASSLEALLNEQFF
DNA: TGTGCCAGCAGCTTAGAGGCACTACTTAATGAGCAGTTCTTC

size: .
J: TRBJ1-1
D: .
V: TRBV18
CDR3: CASSPSPGGGTEAFF
DNA: TGTGCCAGCTCACCTTCACCCGGGGGTGGAACTGAAGCTTTCTTT

size: .
J: TRBJ2-7
D: TRBD2
V: TRBV20-1
CDR3: CSQTSGTSYEQYF
DNA: TGCAGTCAAACTAGCGGGACGTCCTACGAGCAGTACTTC

size: .
J: TRBJ1-4
D: TRBD1
V: TRBV7-9
CDR3: CASSLAQPTTGPFEKLFF
DNA: TGTGCCAGCAGCTTAGCTCAGCCTACGACAGGGCCGTTTGAAAAACTGTTTTTT

size: .
J: TRBJ1-2
D: .
V: TRBV29-1
CDR3: CGLSPGVGYGYTF
DNA: TGCGGCCTCTCTCCAGGGGTCGGCTATGGCTACACCTTC

size: .
J: TRBJ2-7
D: TRBD2
V: TRBV13
CDR3: CASSLAFSAGGYEQYF
DNA: TGTGCCAGCAGCTTAGCGTTCTCAGCGGGAGGCTACGAGCAGTACTTC

size: .
J: TRBJ1-2
D: .
V: TRBV27
CDR3: CASRTVGGYGYTF
DNA: TGTGCCAGCAGGACAGTGGGTGGCTATGGCTACACCTTC

size: few
J: TRBJ1-1
D: TRBD1
V: TRBV6-4
CDR3: CASSDCTGTGPSLNTEAFF
DNA: TGTGCCAGCAGTGACTGTACCGGGACAGGGCCGTCGTTGAACACTGAAGCTTTCTTT

size: .
J: TRBJ2-2
D: .
V: TRBV6-6
CDR3: CASSFSGSGELFF
DNA: TGTGCCAGCAGTTTCTCAGGGTCCGGGGAGCTGTTTTTT

size: once
J: TRBJ1-2
D: TRBD1
V: TRBV3-1
CDR3: CASSALLPGQGPGYTF
DNA: TGTGCCAGCAGCGCCCTATTGCCGGGACAGGGACCTGGCTACACCTTC

size: few
J: TRBJ1-1
D: .
V: TRBV2
CDR3: CASREYGDTDTEAFF
DNA: TGTGCCAGCAGGGAGTACGGCGATACGGACACTGAAGCTTTCTTT

size: .
J: TRBJ2-1
D: TRBD2
V: TRBV2
CDR3: CASSNPGLAGDRSYNEQFF
DNA: TGTGCCAGCAGTAATCCGGGACTAGCGGGAGATAGGTCCTACAATGAGCAGTTCTTC

size: .
J: TRBJ1-5
D: .
V: TRBV10-3
CDR3: CAISESTRGGDEPQHF
DNA: TGTGCCATCAGTGAGTCGACTAGGGGTGGGGATGAACCCCAGCATTTT

size: .
J: TRBJ1-5
D: .
V: TRBV6-6
CDR3: CASNLRNQPQHF
DNA: TGTGCCAGCAACCTACGAAATCAGCCCCAGCATTTT

size: .
J: TRBJ2-7
D: .
V: TRBV4-3
CDR3: CASSRSPRYEQYF
DNA: TGCGCCAGCAGTCGAAGTCCTCGGTACGAGCAGTACTTC

size: few
J: TRBJ2-7
D: TRBD2
V: TRBV28
CDR3: CASTPSGSTLREQYF
DNA: TGTGCCAGCACCCCCAGCGGGAGTACCTTGAGGGAGCAGTACTTC

size: .
J: TRBJ1-1
D: TRBD1
V: TRBV29-1
CDR3: CSDLGQGKYTEAFF
DNA: TGCAGCGACCTCGGACAGGGCAAATACACTGAAGCTTTCTTT

size: few
J: TRBJ2-3
D: .
V: TRBV29-1
CDR3: CSGGQTDTQYF
DNA: TGCAGCGGGGGGCAGACAGATACGCAGTATTTT

size: many
J: TRBJ2-5
D: .
V: TRBV20-1
CDR3: CSARDFGQGLIETQYF
DNA: TGCAGTGCTAGAGACTTTGGGCAGGGATTAATAGAGACCCAGTACTTC

size: few
J: TRBJ2-7
D: .
V: TRBV12-3/TRBV12-4
CDR3: CASSFVSAYEQYF
DNA: TGTGCCAGCAGTTTTGTCTCAGCCTACGAGCAGTACTTC

size: .
J: TRBJ2-7
D: .
V: TRBV27
CDR3: CASRFQGLGEQYF
DNA: TGTGCCAGCAGGTTCCAGGGTCTCGGCGAGCAGTACTTC